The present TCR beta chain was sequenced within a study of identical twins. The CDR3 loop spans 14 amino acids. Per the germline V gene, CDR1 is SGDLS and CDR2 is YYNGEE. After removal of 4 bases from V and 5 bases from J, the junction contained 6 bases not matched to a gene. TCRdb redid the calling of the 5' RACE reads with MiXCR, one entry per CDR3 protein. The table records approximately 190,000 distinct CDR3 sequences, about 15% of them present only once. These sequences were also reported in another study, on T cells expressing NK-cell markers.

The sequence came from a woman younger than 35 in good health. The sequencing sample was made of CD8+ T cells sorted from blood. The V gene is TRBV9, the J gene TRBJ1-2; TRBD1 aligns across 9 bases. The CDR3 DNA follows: TGTGCCAGCAGCCCCGGGACAGGGTCTTATGGCTACACCTTC. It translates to CASSPGTGSYGYTF.